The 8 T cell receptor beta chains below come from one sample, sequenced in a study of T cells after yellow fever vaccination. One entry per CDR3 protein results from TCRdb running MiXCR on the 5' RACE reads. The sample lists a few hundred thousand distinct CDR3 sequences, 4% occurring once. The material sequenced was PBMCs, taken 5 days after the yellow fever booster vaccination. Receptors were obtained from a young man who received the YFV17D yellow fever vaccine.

For the CDR3, the DNA is TGCGCCAGCAGCCCCCTGGGGAATCAGCCCCAGCATTTT. Amino acid sequence: CASSPLGNQPQHF. The genes are TRBV5-1 and TRBJ1-5; D call uncertain. This CDR3 comprises 13 residues. Trimming cost V 4 bases and J 4 bases, with 9 bases left between them. Germline values: CDR1 SGHRS, CDR2 YFSETQ.

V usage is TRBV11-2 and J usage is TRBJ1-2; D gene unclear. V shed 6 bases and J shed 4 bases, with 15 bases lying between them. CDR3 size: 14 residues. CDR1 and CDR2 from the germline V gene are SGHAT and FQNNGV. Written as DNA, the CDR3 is TGTGCCAGCAGGGCCGCGGGGAGGAGCTATGGCTACACCTTC. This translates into CASRAAGRSYGYTF.

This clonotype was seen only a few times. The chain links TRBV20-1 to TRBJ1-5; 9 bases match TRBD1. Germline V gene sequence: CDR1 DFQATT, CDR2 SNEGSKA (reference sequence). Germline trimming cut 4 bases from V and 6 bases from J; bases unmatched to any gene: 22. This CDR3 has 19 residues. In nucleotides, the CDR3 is TGCAGTGCTACCCGAACAGGGGGCGCGTACCACCCCGGCGGTCAGCCCCAGCATTTT. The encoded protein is CSATRTGGAYHPGGQPQHF.

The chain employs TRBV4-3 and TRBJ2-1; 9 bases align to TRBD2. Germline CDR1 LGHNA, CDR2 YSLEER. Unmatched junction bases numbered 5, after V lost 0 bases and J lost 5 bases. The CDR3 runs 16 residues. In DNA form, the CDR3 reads TGCGCCAGCAGCCAAGATTGGGCTAGCGGGGACAATGAGCAGTTCTTC. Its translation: CASSQDWASGDNEQFF.

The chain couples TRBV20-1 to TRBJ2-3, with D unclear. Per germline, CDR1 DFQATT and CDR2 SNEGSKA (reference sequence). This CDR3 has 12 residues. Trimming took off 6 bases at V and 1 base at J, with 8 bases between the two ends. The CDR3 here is CSADPRTDTQYF. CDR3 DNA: TGCAGTGCGGACCCACGCACAGATACGCAGTATTTT.

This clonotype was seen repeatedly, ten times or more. The CDR3 DNA reads TGTGCCAGCAGTTGGGCAGGGGGATACACCGGGGAGCTGTTTTTT. This translates into CASSWAGGYTGELFF. The V gene is TRBV6-5, the J gene TRBJ2-2, with 7 bases identical to TRBD1. Germline-derived CDR1 and CDR2 are MNHEY and SVGAGI. Trimming at V came to 4 bases and at J to 3 bases, leaving 5 bases not matched to a gene. The CDR3 is made up of 15 amino acids.

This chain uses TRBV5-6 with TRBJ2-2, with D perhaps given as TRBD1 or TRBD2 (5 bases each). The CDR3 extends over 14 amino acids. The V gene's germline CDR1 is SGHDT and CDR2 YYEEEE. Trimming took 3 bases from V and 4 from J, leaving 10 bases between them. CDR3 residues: CASSWGPGTGELFF. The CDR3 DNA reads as TGTGCCAGCAGCTGGGGACCTGGCACCGGGGAGCTGTTTTTT.

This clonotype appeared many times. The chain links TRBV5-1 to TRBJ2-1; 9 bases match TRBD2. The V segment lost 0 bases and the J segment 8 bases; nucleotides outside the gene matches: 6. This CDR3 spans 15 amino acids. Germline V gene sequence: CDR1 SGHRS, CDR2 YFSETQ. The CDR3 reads CASSLVLSGGYEQFF. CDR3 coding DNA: TGCGCCAGCAGCTTGGTTCTGAGCGGGGGGTATGAGCAGTTCTTC.